This T cell receptor beta chain is drawn from a study of cytomegalovirus exposure and HLA in healthy donors. The PCR employed 60 Vbeta primers together with 13 Jbeta primers. Only in-frame clones appear in the TCRdb table, and some are missing; sequencing was by immunoSEQ multiplex PCR. The sample consists of more than 130,000 clones, roughly 76% of them appearing once. Recording of this donor's CMV serostatus was not done. Study observations and caveats: It was reported in a later analysis that an Asian-associated ancestry cluster showed fewer N-insertions than the roughly 670-donor mean. In a later analysis, V- and J-gene trimming of beta chains associated with a DCLRE1C missense variant, replicated independently.

About this clone: Its antigen is as yet unknown.

The CDR3 totals 14 residues. Per the germline V gene, CDR1 is SQVTM and CDR2 is ANQGSEA. Germline trimming cut 4 bases from V and 4 bases from J; bases unmatched to any gene: 5. This chain links TRBV29-1 with TRBJ2-5; TRBD2 matches 11 bases. The source material was PBMCs. This receptor was identified in a human donor in good health. The DNA for the CDR3 is TGCAGCGTTGGTTTAGCGGGGGGGCGAGAGACCCAGTACTTC. Translated: CSVGLAGGRETQYF.